The 9 T cell receptor beta chains presented below share a single source sample, sequenced in a study of blood T cell repertoires in COVID-19. Generated by immunoSEQ multiplex PCR, the TCRdb table keeps only in-frame clones and is missing some. Of 80,000 to 95,000 clones listed, 70% to 90% are singletons. The sequencing input was peripheral blood. All receptors come from a woman of 80 years or more in a cohort sampled during active or convalescent COVID-19.

The chain links TRBV10-1 to TRBJ1-1, with D unresolved. V lost 7 bases, J lost 2 bases, and 11 bases lay in between. Per germline, CDR1 WNHNN and CDR2 SYGVQD (reference sequence). The CDR3 is 13 amino acids. The CDR3 reads CASTAALNTEAFF. CDR3 nucleotide sequence: TGCGCCAGCACCGCGGCCCTCAACACTGAAGCTTTCTTT.

The chain uses TRBV15 and TRBJ1-1; D is uncertain. This CDR3 has 16 residues. The germline V gene encodes CDR1 LNHNV and CDR2 YYDKDF (reference sequence). With 0 bases removed from V and 0 bases from J, the gap between germline ends came to 11 bases. This CDR3 reads CATSRDEALVNTEAFF. DNA of the CDR3: TGTGCCACCAGCAGAGATGAGGCACTCGTGAACACTGAAGCTTTCTTT.

The rearrangement uses TRBV6-2 or TRBV6-3 and TRBJ1-5; D possibly corresponds to TRBD1 (5 bases). The CDR3 sequence is 16 residues long. The V gene's germline CDR1 is MNHEY and CDR2 SVGEGT. The V and J ends lost 6 bases and 0 bases respectively, with 15 bases between them. CDR3 amino acids: CASSSGTDYSNQPQHF. For the CDR3, the DNA is TGTGCCAGCAGCTCCGGGACTGATTATAGCAATCAGCCCCAGCATTTT.

This chain connects TRBV6-4 to TRBJ2-5, with D possibly being TRBD2 (5 bases). This CDR3 has 20 residues. Per germline, CDR1 MRHNA and CDR2 SNTAGT. Trimming removed 0 bases at V and 5 bases at J, with 28 bases between. The CDR3 protein is CASSDSSGESGRAEGETQYF. For the CDR3, the DNA is TGTGCCAGCAGTGACTCCAGTGGGGAAAGTGGCCGCGCCGAGGGCGAGACCCAGTACTTC.

The chain combines TRBV6-1 with TRBJ1-1; possible D gene TRBD1, 5 bases. In germline, CDR1 is MNHNS, CDR2 SASEGT. Trimming took 2 bases from V and 4 from J, leaving 8 bases between them. The CDR3 is made up of 13 amino acids. The CDR3 DNA follows: TGTGCCAGCAGTGAAAGCGGGGGCACTGAAGCTTTCTTT. Its protein product is CASSESGGTEAFF.

The V and J genes are TRBV30 and TRBJ2-2; no definite D call. CDR1 GTSNPN and CDR2 SVGIG come from the germline V gene (reference sequence). CDR3 size: 15 residues. The germline V and J ends were trimmed by 4 bases and 0 bases, with 12 bases remaining between them. The CDR3 nucleotides read TGTGCCTGGAACCGTCCCCTAGCGAACACCGGGGAGCTGTTTTTT. It is translated as CAWNRPLANTGELFF.

This chain connects TRBV6-5 to TRBJ1-5, with D possibly being TRBD1 (5 bases). CDR3 length: 13 amino acids. Trimming stripped 6 bases from V and 3 bases from J, with 9 bases between. The germline gives CDR1 MNHEY, CDR2 SVGAGI. CDR3 sequence: CASRQEFNQPQHF. The CDR3 DNA reads TGTGCCAGCAGACAGGAATTCAATCAGCCCCAGCATTTT.

The chain links TRBV12-3 or TRBV12-4 to TRBJ1-4, with D unresolved. Trimming left V 6 bases short and J 10 bases short, with 9 bases between. The CDR3 loop spans 11 amino acids. CDR3 in DNA: TGTGCCAGCAGCCGTGGAGGAAAACTGTTTTTT. Encoded protein: CASSRGGKLFF.

This clone was seen just once. The J gene is TRBJ1-4, the V gene TRBV25-1; D is ambiguous. Germline V gene data show CDR1 as MGHDK and CDR2 as SYGVNS. This CDR3 has 15 residues. Trimming stripped 1 base from V and 6 bases from J, with 12 bases between. The CDR3 DNA follows: TGTGCCAGCAGTGAATTCCGGTTCGCGGATGAAAAACTGTTTTTT. Encoded protein: CASSEFRFADEKLFF.